The 30 T cell receptor beta chains in this list originate from one sample, sequenced in a study of T cell clones after liver transplantation. This table comes from immunoSEQ multiplex PCR, and its TCRdb copy is limited to in-frame clones, with some not included. The table has more than 15,000 clones, about 90% seen once. The sequencing here drew on CD8+ T cells from blood, taken before liver transplant. These receptors originate from a human donor who received a liver transplant.

V is TRBV6-4 and J is TRBJ2-2; 7 bases align to TRBD1. V trimming: 0 bases; J trimming: 0 bases; junction bases outside the gene matches: 1. This CDR3 contains 16 residues. Per the germline V gene, CDR1 is MRHNA and CDR2 is SNTAGT. CDR3 amino acids: CASSDSGTANTGELFF. CDR3 DNA sequence: TGTGCCAGCAGTGACTCGGGGACAGCGAACACCGGGGAGCTGTTTTTT.

The chain joins TRBV9 to TRBJ1-2; D perhaps matches TRBD1 (5 bases). The V end was cut by 1 base, the J end by 0 bases, with 10 bases between. CDR3 size: 15 residues. CDR1 is SGDLS, CDR2 YYNGEE, per germline. CDR3 nucleotides: TGTGCCAGCAGCGTATTGGGGGAGACTAACTATGGCTACACCTTC. This encodes CASSVLGETNYGYTF.

V and J are TRBV19 and TRBJ1-5, with TRBD1 matching 7 bases. Germline trimming cut 3 bases from V and 3 bases from J; bases unmatched to any gene: 2. Germline lookup yields CDR1 LNHDA and CDR2 SQIVND (reference sequence). The CDR3 has 14 residues. The CDR3 region is CASSIGTDNQPQHF. Written as DNA, the CDR3 is TGTGCCAGTAGTATTGGGACAGACAATCAGCCCCAGCATTTT.

This rearrangement joins TRBV10-2 to TRBJ1-2; D is uncertain. Germline V gene lookup returns CDR1 WSHSY and CDR2 SAAADI. Trimming took 7 bases from V and 6 from J, leaving 12 bases between them. CDR3 length: 12 amino acids. Written as DNA, the CDR3 is TGCGCCAGCATGACGGCAGGAGATGGCTACACCTTC. It encodes CASMTAGDGYTF.

V usage is TRBV23-1 and J usage is TRBJ1-2; D gene ambiguous. TRBV23-1 is assigned to the ORF class and has an uncertain function. V was shortened by 4 bases and J by 2 bases, with 8 bases between the two germline ends. The CDR3 is made up of 13 amino acids. CDR3 region: CASSRRDNYGYTF. For the CDR3, the DNA is TGCGCCAGCAGTCGTAGAGACAACTATGGCTACACCTTC.

The sample holds one count of this clone. The chain is built from TRBV2 and TRBJ2-1; D remains unclear. The CDR3 has 14 amino acids. Looked up from germline, CDR1 is SNHLY and CDR2 is FYNNEI. The germline V and J ends were trimmed by 4 bases and 10 bases, with 17 bases remaining between them. For the CDR3, the DNA is TGTGCCAGCAGTGCCCTCGGGCCCCAACAGGAGCAGTTCTTC. Residues: CASSALGPQQEQFF.

The gene calls are TRBV7-9 and TRBJ2-3; D might be TRBD2 (5 bases). The V and J ends lost 7 bases and 0 bases respectively, with 14 bases between them. This CDR3 comprises 15 residues. CDR1 and CDR2 from the germline V gene are SEHNR and FQNEAQ (reference sequence). The CDR3 protein is CASILSAASTDTQYF. DNA of the CDR3: TGTGCCAGCATCCTTAGCGCCGCTAGCACAGATACGCAGTATTTT.

The chain recombines TRBV27 with TRBJ2-2, with D hard to call. The CDR3 extends over 14 amino acids. V was trimmed by 4 bases and J by 3 bases, leaving 9 bases between them. Germline CDR1 MNHEY, CDR2 SMNVEV (reference sequence). The CDR3: CASSSFDDTGELFF. The DNA for the CDR3 is TGTGCCAGCAGTTCCTTCGATGACACCGGGGAGCTGTTTTTT.

The chain employs TRBV27 and TRBJ2-1; TRBD1 might be the D (6 bases). Germline CDR1 reads MNHEY; CDR2 reads SMNVEV (reference sequence). There are 17 residues in the CDR3. The V gene lost 3 bases and the J gene lost 2 bases, with 17 bases spanning the gap. CDR3 coding DNA: TGTGCCAGCAGTTTGGGACAAATTTTTGCCCCCTACAATGAGCAGTTCTTC. Its translation: CASSLGQIFAPYNEQFF.

This chain joins TRBV28 and TRBJ2-1; D remains unclear. CDR1 and CDR2 (germline): MDHEN, SYDVKM. The CDR3 loop spans 14 amino acids. Trimming took off 3 bases at V and 7 bases at J, with 13 bases between the two ends. CDR3 coding DNA: TGTGCCAGCAGTTTGGTGGGGATAGGGAATGAGCAGTTCTTC. Translation gives CASSLVGIGNEQFF.

The J gene is TRBJ2-1, the V gene TRBV6-5; D might be TRBD2 (6 bases). Trimming took 5 bases from V and 8 from J, leaving 10 bases between them. Per the germline V gene, CDR1 is MNHEY and CDR2 is SVGAGI. This CDR3 comprises 12 residues. CDR3 protein: CASSRGIDEQFF. The CDR3 coding sequence is TGTGCCAGCAGTCGCGGGATCGATGAGCAGTTCTTC.

The chain combines TRBV9 with TRBJ2-7; weak D call: TRBD2 (5 bases). V dropped 0 bases and J dropped 6 bases, with 13 bases sitting between them. CDR3 length: 14 residues. Germline V gene lookup returns CDR1 SGDLS and CDR2 YYNGEE. The CDR3 DNA reads as TGTGCCAGCAGCGTAGGGCCCGGTGGAGGCGAGCAGTACTTC. Its protein is CASSVGPGGGEQYF.

V and J are TRBV7-2 and TRBJ2-7; the D gene is possibly TRBD1 (5 bases). The CDR3 totals 16 residues. V lost 3 bases and J 6 bases, leaving 21 bases between the germline ends. The V gene's germline CDR1 is SGHTA and CDR2 FQGNSA. CDR3 bases: TGTGCCAGCAGCTTTTCCGCAGACAGTCTGTGGGGCGAGCAGTACTTC. Residues: CASSFSADSLWGEQYF.

This clone was detected a few times. This chain links TRBV7-3 with TRBJ1-2; TRBD1 matches at 7 bases. Germline V CDR1 and CDR2: SGHTA, FQGTGA. The CDR3 has 15 residues. The ends lost 4 bases at V and 11 bases at J; junction bases unmatched: 16. DNA of the CDR3: TGTGCCAGCAGCTCCCAACCGATGGGACAGCCAAAGTACACCTTC. Translating it yields CASSSQPMGQPKYTF. Variable domain in full (rest from reference TRBV7-3 and TRBJ1-2): GAGVSQTPSNKVTEKGKYVELRCDPISGHTALYWYRQSLGQGPEFLIYFQGTGAADDSGLPNDRFFAVRPEGSVSTLKIQRTERGDSAVYLCASSSQPMGQPKYTFGSGTRLTVV.

The rearrangement uses TRBV6-6 and TRBJ2-4; no clear D gene. The V gene's germline CDR1 is MNHNY and CDR2 SVGAGI (reference sequence). The length of the CDR3 is 15 residues. Trimming pared 5 bases from V and 0 bases from J, leaving 11 bases between. CDR3 region: CASSPQSLAKNIQYF. The CDR3 DNA follows: TGTGCCAGCAGTCCTCAGTCTCTAGCCAAAAACATTCAGTACTTC.

In DNA form, the CDR3 reads TGTGCCAGTAGTAACAGGGAATACTCTGGAAACACCATATATTTT. It specifies CASSNREYSGNTIYF. J is TRBJ1-3 and V is TRBV19; TRBD1 might be the D (6 bases). Per the germline V gene, CDR1 is LNHDA and CDR2 is SQIVND (reference sequence). V lost 4 bases and J 0 bases, leaving 10 bases between the germline ends. The CDR3 is 15 residues long.

This chain connects TRBV5-6 to TRBJ1-2, with D tentatively TRBD1 (5 bases). Germline V lookup: CDR1 SGHDT, CDR2 YYEEEE. This CDR3 region has 14 residues. Trimming stripped 5 bases from V and 4 bases from J, with 15 bases between. The DNA of the CDR3 is TGTGCCAGCAGGTCCTGGGGGGGTGCCTATGGCTACACCTTC. Translation gives CASRSWGGAYGYTF.

The chain has TRBV19 and TRBJ2-1; D call uncertain. CDR3 size: 12 residues. Between the trimmed V and J ends, which lost 4 bases and 3 bases, there was a span of 4 bases. CDR1 is LNHDA and CDR2 is SQIVND in the germline V gene (reference sequence). The CDR3 region has the DNA TGTGCCAGTAGTAGCTACTACAATGAGCAGTTCTTC. Translating gives CASSSYYNEQFF.

The count of this clone is one. This chain connects TRBV5-1 to TRBJ2-1, with 10 bases identical to TRBD2. Germline assignment: CDR1 SGHRS and CDR2 YFSETQ. Germline trimming cut 0 bases from V and 10 bases from J; bases unmatched to any gene: 7. There are 15 residues in the CDR3. The CDR3 sequence: CASSLDGLAGEEQFF. As DNA, the CDR3 is TGCGCCAGCAGCTTGGACGGGCTAGCGGGAGAAGAGCAGTTCTTC.

V and J are TRBV7-8 and TRBJ2-7, with D perhaps matching TRBD1 (6 bases). The V gene lost 1 base and the J gene lost 3 bases, with 13 bases spanning the gap. This CDR3 comprises 15 residues. The germline gives CDR1 SGHVS, CDR2 FQNEAQ. The CDR3 region has the DNA TGTGCCAGCAGCTTAGACCCCCTGACAGGCTACGAGCAGTACTTC. It translates to CASSLDPLTGYEQYF.

This chain links TRBV28 with TRBJ2-1, with D unresolved. Germline lookup yields CDR1 MDHEN and CDR2 SYDVKM. This CDR3 has 14 amino acids. V lost 8 bases to trimming and J lost 1 base, with 12 bases between them. CDR3 region: CASVTSLSYNEQFF. CDR3 DNA sequence: TGTGCCAGCGTTACCTCCCTTTCCTACAATGAGCAGTTCTTC.

The chain couples TRBV19 to TRBJ2-3; D unclear. Germline loops: CDR1 LNHDA, CDR2 SQIVND (reference sequence). The CDR3 runs 14 residues. V shed 6 bases and J shed 2 bases, with 12 bases lying between them. The CDR3 bases are TGTGCCAGTAGCCAGGACCTGCTCACAGATACGCAGTATTTT. This sequence encodes CASSQDLLTDTQYF.

This clone was detected only once. The gene calls are TRBV14 and TRBJ1-5, with no clear D. Trimming removed 4 bases at V and 0 bases at J, with 10 bases between. This CDR3 spans 15 amino acids. Germline CDR1 reads SGHDN; CDR2 reads FVKESK. CDR3 sequence (DNA): TGTGCCAGCAGCCCCCAGACTTATAGCAATCAGCCCCAGCATTTT. This gives the protein CASSPQTYSNQPQHF.

V usage is TRBV27 and J usage is TRBJ2-3; D gene unclear. V was shortened by 4 bases and J by 0 bases, with 14 bases between the two germline ends. CDR1 is MNHEY, CDR2 SMNVEV, per germline (reference sequence). The length of the CDR3 is 16 residues. CDR3 amino acids: CASSSPARASTDTQYF. DNA for the CDR3: TGTGCCAGCAGTTCTCCCGCCCGGGCAAGCACAGATACGCAGTATTTT.

The chain combines TRBV28 with TRBJ1-1, with no clear D. V lost 2 bases, J lost 5 bases, and 12 bases lay in between. Germline V lookup: CDR1 MDHEN, CDR2 SYDVKM. This CDR3 region has 14 residues. The CDR3 spells CASSLGLGLTEAFF. The CDR3 DNA follows: TGTGCCAGCAGTTTAGGGTTGGGGTTGACTGAAGCTTTCTTT.

The chain joins TRBV6-6 to TRBJ2-2; TRBD1 might be the D (5 bases). Germline CDR1 reads MNHNY; CDR2 reads SVGAGI (reference sequence). The CDR3 consists of 15 residues. V gave up 2 bases and J gave up 0 bases, with 7 bases separating them. The CDR3, as DNA: TGTGCCAGCAGTTACAGGGGCCCGAACACCGGGGAGCTGTTTTTT. This sequence encodes CASSYRGPNTGELFF.

This chain uses TRBV19 with TRBJ2-2, with 13 bases lining up with TRBD2. In germline, CDR1 is LNHDA, CDR2 SQIVND (reference sequence). The V segment lost 5 bases and the J segment 5 bases; nucleotides outside the gene matches: 5. The CDR3 has 16 amino acids. CDR3 loop: CASSSGLAGVTGELFF. For the CDR3, the DNA is TGTGCCAGTAGTTCAGGACTAGCGGGAGTTACCGGGGAGCTGTTTTTT.

This clone was detected a few times. The chain links TRBV5-1 to TRBJ2-3, with 12 bases aligning to TRBD2. CDR3 length: 18 residues. The ends lost 3 bases at V and 1 base at J; junction bases unmatched: 9. Per the germline V gene, CDR1 is SGHRS and CDR2 is YFSETQ. As DNA, the CDR3 is TGCGCCAGCAGCTCACCTAGCGGGAGGGTCCTGGGCACAGATACGCAGTATTTT. It specifies CASSSPSGRVLGTDTQYF. Full variable domain (remainder filled in from reference TRBV5-1 and TRBJ2-3): KAGVTQTPRYLIKTRGQQVTLSCSPISGHRSVSWYQQTPGQGLQFLFEYFSETQRNKGNFPGRFSGRQFSNSRSEMNVSTLELGDSALYLCASSSPSGRVLGTDTQYFGPGTRLTVL.

The V and J genes are TRBV28 and TRBJ1-5; D possibly corresponds to TRBD1 (6 bases). Germline lookup yields CDR1 MDHEN and CDR2 SYDVKM. The V end lost 6 bases, the J end lost 1 base, and 10 bases lay between the germline ends. The CDR3 totals 14 residues. The CDR3 region has the DNA TGTGCCAGCAGGCACGGACAGAGCAATCAGCCCCAGCATTTT. Translating it yields CASRHGQSNQPQHF.

The V and J genes are TRBV7-9 and TRBJ2-1, with 7 bases matching TRBD1. CDR1 is SEHNR and CDR2 is FQNEAQ in the germline V gene (reference sequence). The V segment lost 8 bases and the J segment 8 bases; nucleotides outside the gene matches: 9. The CDR3 has 13 amino acids. The CDR3 loop is CASRQGLSDEQFF. DNA of the CDR3: TGTGCCAGCCGACAGGGTTTATCGGATGAGCAGTTCTTC. The complete variable domain, with remaining parts taken from reference TRBV7-9 and TRBJ2-1, reads DTGVSQNPRHKITKRGQNVTFRCDPISEHNRLYWYRQTLGQGPEFLTYFQNEAQLEKSRLLSDRFSAERPKGSFSTLEIQRTEQGDSAMYLCASRQGLSDEQFFGPGTRLTVL.